This passage covers 21 T cell receptor beta chains from one sample sequenced in a study of cytomegalovirus exposure and HLA in healthy donors. The PCR made use of 60 Vbeta and 13 Jbeta primers. The table came from immunoSEQ multiplex PCR; TCRdb's copy has only in-frame clones and leaves some out. The sample records about 240,000 clones, about 80% being singletons. Specimen: PBMCs. Every receptor here comes from a woman between 55 and 75 years old in good health and CMV-seropositive.

The chain combines TRBV4-1 with TRBJ2-3, with a possible D match to TRBD1 (5 bases). CDR1 and CDR2 from the germline V gene are MGHRA and YSYEKL. CDR3 size: 17 residues. V lost 1 base, J lost 4 bases, and 18 bases lay in between. For the CDR3, the DNA is TGCGCCAGCAGCCAAGGCCTCCTCAGGGCCCAGGCAGATACGCAGTATTTT. Translating it yields CASSQGLLRAQADTQYF.

This chain connects TRBV5-1 to TRBJ1-1; D unclear. Germline V gene data show CDR1 as SGHRS and CDR2 as YFSETQ. CDR3 length: 13 residues. V lost 5 bases and J 1 base, leaving 9 bases between the germline ends. The chain's CDR3 is CASSRRENTEAFF. In nucleotides, the CDR3 is TGCGCCAGCAGTAGGAGGGAGAACACTGAAGCTTTCTTT.

The chain combines TRBV6-5 with TRBJ2-5, with 8 bases fitting TRBD1. V trimming: 0 bases; J trimming: 11 bases; junction bases outside the gene matches: 8. The CDR3 extends over 14 amino acids. Germline CDR1 MNHEY, CDR2 SVGAGI. DNA for the CDR3: TGTGCCAGCAGTTACTCGAGGGTGACAGGGGAGCAGTACTTC. As protein: CASSYSRVTGEQYF.

The CDR3 nucleotides are TGCGCCAGCAGACAACCCGGGACTAGCTTTGAGACCCAGTACTTC. This gives the protein CASRQPGTSFETQYF. The chain uses TRBV4-1 and TRBJ2-5; 9 bases are shared with TRBD2. The CDR3 has 15 residues. Looked up from germline, CDR1 is MGHRA and CDR2 is YSYEKL. V dropped 6 bases and J dropped 5; count of bases not matched to a gene: 10.

J is TRBJ2-7 and V is TRBV6-1; 12 nucleotides line up with TRBD1. Per the germline V gene, CDR1 is MNHNS and CDR2 is SASEGT. The CDR3 covers 15 residues. The V gene end was trimmed by 0 bases and the J gene end by 5 bases; junction bases not matched to a gene: 2. The CDR3 reads CASSEAGQGADEQYF. CDR3 bases: TGTGCCAGCAGTGAAGCGGGACAGGGGGCCGACGAGCAGTACTTC.

The gene calls are TRBV27 and TRBJ2-1; 11 positions match TRBD2. The CDR3 contains 16 residues. Germline loops: CDR1 MNHEY, CDR2 SMNVEV (reference sequence). V dropped 4 bases and J dropped 4; count of bases not matched to a gene: 6. The CDR3 region is CASSSPGTSGYNEQFF. DNA for the CDR3: TGTGCCAGCAGTTCCCCCGGGACTAGCGGATACAATGAGCAGTTCTTC.

This clone showed up just a few times. V and J are TRBV19 and TRBJ2-1; a weak D match, TRBD2 (5 bases). The ends were cut back, 5 bases at V and 8 bases at J, with 16 bases in the middle. The CDR3 length is 14 residues. Germline V gene lookup returns CDR1 LNHDA and CDR2 SQIVND (reference sequence). The CDR3 DNA follows: TGTGCCAGTAGTGTCTTGACGAGTAGCGATGAGCAGTTCTTC. As protein: CASSVLTSSDEQFF.

V and J are TRBV5-6 and TRBJ2-1; 7 bases are a match to TRBD2. V was clipped by 3 bases and J by 3 bases; unmatched bases: 9. The CDR3 length is 16 residues. CDR1 is SGHDT and CDR2 is YYEEEE in the germline V gene. DNA for the CDR3: TGTGCCAGCAGCTCAGCCTCTAGCGGAGACTACAATGAGCAGTTCTTC. Translated: CASSSASSGDYNEQFF.

The gene calls are TRBV14 and TRBJ1-4, with TRBD1 matching over 11 bases. The CDR3 covers 14 residues. Germline CDR1 reads SGHDN; CDR2 reads FVKESK. With V trimmed by 4 bases and J by 10 bases, 5 bases remained unmatched. The CDR3 here is CASSPDRGRGKLFF. In DNA, the CDR3 is TGTGCCAGCAGCCCGGACAGGGGGCGCGGAAAACTGTTTTTT.

CDR3 sequence: CASSPRQASTDTQYF. The CDR3 DNA reads as TGTGCCAGCAGTCCCCGACAGGCTAGCACAGATACGCAGTATTTT. The chain combines TRBV28 with TRBJ2-3; D perhaps matches TRBD1 (6 bases). Germline loops: CDR1 MDHEN, CDR2 SYDVKM. This CDR3 region has 15 residues. V lost 5 bases and J 0 bases, leaving 12 bases between the germline ends.

The V gene is TRBV19, the J gene TRBJ1-5; D remains unclear. CDR3 length: 15 amino acids. Trimming cost V 1 base and J 3 bases, with 10 bases left between them. Germline CDR1 is LNHDA and CDR2 is SQIVND (reference sequence). The DNA of the CDR3 is TGTGCCAGTAGTATAGTCCGACGGGACAATCAGCCCCAGCATTTT. Protein sequence: CASSIVRRDNQPQHF.

The chain joins TRBV11-2 to TRBJ2-7; 7 bases are shared with TRBD2. The germline V gene encodes CDR1 SGHAT and CDR2 FQNNGV. CDR3 size: 14 residues. V was clipped by 5 bases and J by 0 bases; unmatched bases: 4. The CDR3 loop reads CASSLQRGSYEQYF. In nucleotides, the CDR3 is TGTGCCAGCAGCCTCCAGCGGGGCTCCTACGAGCAGTACTTC.

The chain recombines TRBV5-1 with TRBJ2-4, with D hard to call. V gave up 4 bases and J gave up 1 base, with 6 bases separating them. Looked up from germline, CDR1 is SGHRS and CDR2 is YFSETQ. The CDR3 covers 13 residues. CDR3 sequence reads: CASSAGAKNIQYF. The DNA of the CDR3 is TGCGCCAGCAGCGCCGGGGCCAAAAACATTCAGTACTTC.

Remarks on this clone: The junction does not match germline at one end; this may be a read error. The J gene is TRBJ2-2, the V gene TRBV7-9; TRBD2 aligns across 9 bases. CDR1 is SEHNR, CDR2 FQNEAQ, per germline (reference sequence). The CDR3 has 15 amino acids. CDR3: CSSSLTSGLAGELFF. In nucleotides, the CDR3 is TGTTCCAGCAGCTTAACTAGCGGGTTGGCCGGGGAGCTGTTTTTT. Full variable domain (outside the CDR3, taken from reference TRBV7-9 and TRBJ2-2): DTGVSQNPRHKITKRGQNVTFRCDPISEHNRLYWYRQTLGQGPEFLTYFQNEAQLEKSRLLSDRFSAERPKGSFSTLEIQRTEQGDSAMYLCSSSLTSGLAGELFFGEGSRLTVL.

This chain uses TRBV9 with TRBJ2-2; TRBD1 matches 7 bases. J was trimmed by 0 bases and V by 1 base; bases with no gene match: 3. The CDR3 has 16 amino acids. Germline V gene sequence: CDR1 SGDLS, CDR2 YYNGEE. CDR3 protein: CASSVSTGANTGELFF. CDR3 bases: TGTGCCAGCAGCGTAAGTACAGGGGCGAACACCGGGGAGCTGTTTTTT. The full variable domain, completed using reference TRBV9 and TRBJ2-2, is DSGVTQTPKHLITATGQRVTLRCSPRSGDLSVYWYQQSLDQGLQFLIQYYNGEERAKGNILERFSAQQFPDLHSELNLSSLELGDSALYFCASSVSTGANTGELFFGEGSRLTVL.

This clone was observed a single time. This rearrangement joins TRBV6-5 to TRBJ2-1, with TRBD2 as a possible D gene (7 bases). Germline V CDR1 and CDR2: MNHEY, SVGAGI. V lost 4 bases and J lost 6, with 13 bases in between. The CDR3 sequence is 14 residues long. CDR3 sequence: CASSLGGDANEQFF. Written as DNA, the CDR3 is TGTGCCAGCAGTTTAGGGGGGGACGCCAATGAGCAGTTCTTC.

A few counts support this clone. The DNA for the CDR3 is TGTGCCAGCAGTCCAGAGGAGCACACTGAAGCTTTCTTT. Its translation: CASSPEEHTEAFF. This chain links TRBV6-5 with TRBJ1-1, with D unclear. This CDR3 has 13 residues. Trimming removed 5 bases at V and 3 bases at J, with 10 bases between. Germline lookup yields CDR1 MNHEY and CDR2 SVGAGI.

The rearrangement uses TRBV9 and TRBJ1-1, with 8 nucleotides matching TRBD1. Germline V gene sequence: CDR1 SGDLS, CDR2 YYNGEE. V was pared by 2 bases and J by 4 bases, with 7 bases of the junction left unmatched. The CDR3 is 15 amino acids. The CDR3 nucleotides read TGTGCCAGCAGCGTGACAGGGGAGATTTTCACTGAAGCTTTCTTT. It encodes CASSVTGEIFTEAFF.

There are a few counts of this clone. The genes are TRBV7-9 and TRBJ1-1; D ambiguous. CDR1 is SEHNR, CDR2 FQNEAQ, per germline (reference sequence). The CDR3 covers 12 residues. V was cut by 4 bases and J by 5 bases, with 8 bases left in between. For the CDR3, the DNA is TGTGCCAGCAGCTCTAGGTCGACTGAAGCTTTCTTT. The encoded protein is CASSSRSTEAFF.

J is TRBJ2-5 and V is TRBV20-1, with D unclear. The end of the DNA is better explained by TRBJ2-7, so the J call may be wrong. The CDR3 length is 11 residues. Germline-derived CDR1 and CDR2 are DFQATT and SNEGSKA (reference sequence). Here the CDR3 DNA reads TGCAGTGCTCGACTTTCCTACGAGCAGTACTTC. Protein: CSARLSYEQYF.

The CDR3 spells CASSLDGQGAYGYTF. CDR3 DNA sequence: TGTGCCAGCAGCTTAGACGGCCAGGGGGCCTATGGCTACACCTTC. This rearrangement joins TRBV7-9 to TRBJ1-2; 8 positions agree with TRBD1. Trimming at V came to 1 base and at J to 4 bases, leaving 5 bases not matched to a gene. Looked up from germline, CDR1 is SEHNR and CDR2 is FQNEAQ (reference sequence). This CDR3 spans 15 amino acids.